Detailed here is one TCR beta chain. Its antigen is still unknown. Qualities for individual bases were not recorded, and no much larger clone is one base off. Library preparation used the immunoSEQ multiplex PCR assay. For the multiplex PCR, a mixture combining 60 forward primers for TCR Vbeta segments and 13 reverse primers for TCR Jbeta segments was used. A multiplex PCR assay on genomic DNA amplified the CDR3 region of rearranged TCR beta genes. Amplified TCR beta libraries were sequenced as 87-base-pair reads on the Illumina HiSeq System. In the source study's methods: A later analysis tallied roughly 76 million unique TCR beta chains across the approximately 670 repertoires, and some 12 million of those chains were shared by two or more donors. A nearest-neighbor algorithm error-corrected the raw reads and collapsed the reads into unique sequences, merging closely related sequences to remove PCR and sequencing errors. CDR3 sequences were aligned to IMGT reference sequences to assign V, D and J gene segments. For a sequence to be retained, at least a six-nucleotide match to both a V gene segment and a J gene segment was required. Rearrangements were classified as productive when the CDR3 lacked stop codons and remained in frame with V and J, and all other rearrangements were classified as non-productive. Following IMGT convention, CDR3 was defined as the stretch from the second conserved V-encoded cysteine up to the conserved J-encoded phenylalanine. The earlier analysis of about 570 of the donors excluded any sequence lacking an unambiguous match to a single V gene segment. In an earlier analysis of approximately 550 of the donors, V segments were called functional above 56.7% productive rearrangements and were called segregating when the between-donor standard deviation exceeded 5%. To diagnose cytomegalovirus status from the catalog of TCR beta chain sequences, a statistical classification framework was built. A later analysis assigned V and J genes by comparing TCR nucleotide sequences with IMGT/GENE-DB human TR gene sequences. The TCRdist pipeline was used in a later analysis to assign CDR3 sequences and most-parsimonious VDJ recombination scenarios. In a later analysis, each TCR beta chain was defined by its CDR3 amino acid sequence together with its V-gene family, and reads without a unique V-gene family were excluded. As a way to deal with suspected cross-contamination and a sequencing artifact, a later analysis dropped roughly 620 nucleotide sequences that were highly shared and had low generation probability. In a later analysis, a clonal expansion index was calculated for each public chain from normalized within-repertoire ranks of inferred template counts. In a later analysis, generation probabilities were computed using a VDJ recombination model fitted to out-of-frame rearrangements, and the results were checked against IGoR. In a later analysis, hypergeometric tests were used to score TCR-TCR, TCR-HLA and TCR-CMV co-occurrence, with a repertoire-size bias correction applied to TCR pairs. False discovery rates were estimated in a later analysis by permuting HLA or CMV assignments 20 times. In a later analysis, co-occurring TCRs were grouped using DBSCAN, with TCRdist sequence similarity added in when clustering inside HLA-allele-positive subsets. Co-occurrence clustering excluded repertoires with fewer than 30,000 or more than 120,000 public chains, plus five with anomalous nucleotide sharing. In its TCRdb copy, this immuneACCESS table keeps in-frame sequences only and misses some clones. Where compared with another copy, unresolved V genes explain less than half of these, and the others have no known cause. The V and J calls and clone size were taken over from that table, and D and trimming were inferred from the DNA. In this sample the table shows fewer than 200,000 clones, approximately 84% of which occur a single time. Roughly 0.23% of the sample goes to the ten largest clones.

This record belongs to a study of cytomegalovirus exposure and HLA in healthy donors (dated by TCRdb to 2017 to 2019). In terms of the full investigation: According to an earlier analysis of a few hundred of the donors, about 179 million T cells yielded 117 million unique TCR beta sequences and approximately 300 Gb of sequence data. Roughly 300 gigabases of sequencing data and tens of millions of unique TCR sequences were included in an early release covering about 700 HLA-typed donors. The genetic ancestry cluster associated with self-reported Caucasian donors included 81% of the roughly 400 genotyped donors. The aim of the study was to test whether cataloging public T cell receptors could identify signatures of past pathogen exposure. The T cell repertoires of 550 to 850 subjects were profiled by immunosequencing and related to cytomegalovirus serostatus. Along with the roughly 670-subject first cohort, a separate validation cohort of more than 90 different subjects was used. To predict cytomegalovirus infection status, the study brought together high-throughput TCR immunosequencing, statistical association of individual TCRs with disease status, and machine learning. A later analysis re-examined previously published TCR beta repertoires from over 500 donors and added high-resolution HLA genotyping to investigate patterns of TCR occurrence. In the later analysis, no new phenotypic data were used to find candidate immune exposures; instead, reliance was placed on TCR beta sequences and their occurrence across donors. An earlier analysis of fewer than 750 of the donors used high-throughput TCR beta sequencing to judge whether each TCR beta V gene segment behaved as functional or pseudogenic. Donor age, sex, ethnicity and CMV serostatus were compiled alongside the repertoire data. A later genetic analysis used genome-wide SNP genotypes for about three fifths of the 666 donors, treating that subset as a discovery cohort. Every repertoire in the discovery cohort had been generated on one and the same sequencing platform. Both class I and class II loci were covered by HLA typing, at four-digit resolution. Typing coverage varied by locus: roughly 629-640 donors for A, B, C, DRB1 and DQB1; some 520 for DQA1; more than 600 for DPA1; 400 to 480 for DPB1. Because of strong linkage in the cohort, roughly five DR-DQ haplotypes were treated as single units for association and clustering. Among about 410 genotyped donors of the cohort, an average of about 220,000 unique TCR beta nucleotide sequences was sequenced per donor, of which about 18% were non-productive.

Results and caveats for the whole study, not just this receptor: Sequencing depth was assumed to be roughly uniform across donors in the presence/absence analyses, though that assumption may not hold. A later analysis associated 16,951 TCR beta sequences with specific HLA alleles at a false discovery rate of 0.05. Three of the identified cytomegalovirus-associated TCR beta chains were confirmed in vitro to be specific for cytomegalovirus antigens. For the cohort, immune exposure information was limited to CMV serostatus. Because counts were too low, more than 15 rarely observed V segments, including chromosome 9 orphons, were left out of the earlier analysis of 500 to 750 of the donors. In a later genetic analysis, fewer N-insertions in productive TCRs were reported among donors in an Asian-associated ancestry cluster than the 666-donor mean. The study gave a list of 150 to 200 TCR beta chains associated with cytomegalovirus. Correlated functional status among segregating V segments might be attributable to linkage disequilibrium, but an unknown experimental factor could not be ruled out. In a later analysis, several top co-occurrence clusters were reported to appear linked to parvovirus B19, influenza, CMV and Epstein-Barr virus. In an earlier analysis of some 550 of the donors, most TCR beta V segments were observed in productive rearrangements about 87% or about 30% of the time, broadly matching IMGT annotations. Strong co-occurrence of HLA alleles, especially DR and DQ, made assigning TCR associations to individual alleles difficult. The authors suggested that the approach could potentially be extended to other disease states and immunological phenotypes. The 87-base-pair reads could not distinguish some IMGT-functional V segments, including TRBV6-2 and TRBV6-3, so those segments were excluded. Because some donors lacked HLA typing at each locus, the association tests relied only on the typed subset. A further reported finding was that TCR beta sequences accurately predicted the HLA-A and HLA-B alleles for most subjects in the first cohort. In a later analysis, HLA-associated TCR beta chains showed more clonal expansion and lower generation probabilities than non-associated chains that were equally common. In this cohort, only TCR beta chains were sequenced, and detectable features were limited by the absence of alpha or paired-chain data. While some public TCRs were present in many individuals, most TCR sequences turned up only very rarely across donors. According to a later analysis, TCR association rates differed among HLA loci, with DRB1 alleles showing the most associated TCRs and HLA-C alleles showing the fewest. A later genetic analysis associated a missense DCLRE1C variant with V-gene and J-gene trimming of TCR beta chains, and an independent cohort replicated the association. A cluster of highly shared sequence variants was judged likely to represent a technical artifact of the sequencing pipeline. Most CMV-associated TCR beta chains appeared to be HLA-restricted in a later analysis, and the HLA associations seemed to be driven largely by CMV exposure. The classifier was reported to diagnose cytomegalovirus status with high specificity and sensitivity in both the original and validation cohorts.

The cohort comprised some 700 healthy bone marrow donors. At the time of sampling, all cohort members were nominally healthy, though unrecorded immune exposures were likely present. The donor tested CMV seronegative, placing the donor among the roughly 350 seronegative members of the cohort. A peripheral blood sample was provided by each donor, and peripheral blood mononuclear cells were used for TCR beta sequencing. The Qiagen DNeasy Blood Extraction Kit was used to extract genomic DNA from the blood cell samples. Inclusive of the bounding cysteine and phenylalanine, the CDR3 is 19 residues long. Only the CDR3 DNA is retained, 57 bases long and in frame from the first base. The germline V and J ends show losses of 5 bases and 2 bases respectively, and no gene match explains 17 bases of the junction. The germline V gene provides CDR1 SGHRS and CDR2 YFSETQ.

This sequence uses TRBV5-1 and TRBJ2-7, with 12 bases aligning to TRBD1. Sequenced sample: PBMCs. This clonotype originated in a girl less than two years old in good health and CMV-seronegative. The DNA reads TGCGCCAGCAGTTTTTTGGGACAGGGGGCTGGGGACGGCGCCTACGAGCAGTACTTC. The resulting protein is CASSFLGQGAGDGAYEQYF.